This T cell receptor (beta chain) was recorded in a study of T-cell memory formation after mild COVID-19. In its sample, this clonotype was seen a few times. Its antigen is undetermined. CDR3 length equals 14 residues. Germline-derived CDR1 and CDR2 are SGHTA and FQGNSA. Trimming removed 4 bases from V and 6 bases from J; junction bases left unmatched: 6. Overall study results and limits: Clones that shrank (day 15 to 85) were balanced CD4/CD8, whereas later expanders leaned CD4+. CD4+ clones that contracted lay mainly in CM and EM; CD8+ ones lay in EMRA.

TCRdb re-derived calls from the 5' RACE reads in MiXCR, one entry per CDR3 protein. This sample has 540,000 or so distinct CDR3 sequences; approximately 20% occur once, and the top ten carry approximately 12%. The sample was PBMCs or a T cell subset sorted from them (not recorded which). The receptor comes from an adult woman who had mild COVID-19 (a few samples of this study predate the infection). Cell type and time point are not known. V gene TRBV7-2 combines with J gene TRBJ2-7, with TRBD2 matching 10 bases. This CDR3 is CASSSLAGVSEQYF. CDR3 DNA: TGTGCCAGCAGCTCCCTAGCGGGAGTTTCCGAGCAGTACTTC. Drawing the rest from reference TRBV7-2 and TRBJ2-7, the complete variable domain is GAGVSQSPSNKVTEKGKDVELRCDPISGHTALYWYRQSLGQGLEFLIYFQGNSAPDKSGLPSDRFSAERTGGSVSTLTIQRTQQEDSAVYLCASSSLAGVSEQYFGPGTRLTVT.